The clone carrying this T cell receptor beta chain was seen a handful of times. What it recognizes is unknown. This entry is derived from a study of beta chain features in type 1 diabetes. Whole-study context: The samples had roughly 110,000,000 sorted cells examined in all.

The length of the CDR3 is 16 residues. Trimming removed 6 bases from V and 1 base from J, with 15 bases in between. Using CD45RO/CCR7/CD25/CD127/CD95/CD27, CD4+ naive, central memory, regulatory and stem cell-like memory cells were sorted. Study-level findings and limits: The naive, central memory and Treg TCRB repertoires showed an apparent similarity that was greater among patients than among healthy donors. TCRB CDR3s were moderately but significantly shorter in Type 1 diabetes patients in all four CD4+ subsets. For TCRB rearrangement, an influence of HLA type remained unresolved here.

Reverse transcription of all isolated RNA meant that expressed TCRB transcripts were sequenced. Using immunoSEQ multiplex PCR, the repertoire was profiled, and TCRdb retains in-frame clones only, with some absent. The sample consists of 680,000 or so clones, over 10% of them appearing once. The TCR originated in a young man with type 1 diabetes. The sequencing sample was made of naive CD4+ T cells from blood. The rearrangement joins TRBV23-1 to TRBJ2-2; TRBD2 might be the D (6 bases). TRBV23-1 is flagged as an ORF with uncertain function. For the CDR3, the DNA is TGCGCCAGCAGCCTTCTGGGGACTTTGAACACCGGGGAGCTGTTTTTT. Protein sequence: CASSLLGTLNTGELFF.